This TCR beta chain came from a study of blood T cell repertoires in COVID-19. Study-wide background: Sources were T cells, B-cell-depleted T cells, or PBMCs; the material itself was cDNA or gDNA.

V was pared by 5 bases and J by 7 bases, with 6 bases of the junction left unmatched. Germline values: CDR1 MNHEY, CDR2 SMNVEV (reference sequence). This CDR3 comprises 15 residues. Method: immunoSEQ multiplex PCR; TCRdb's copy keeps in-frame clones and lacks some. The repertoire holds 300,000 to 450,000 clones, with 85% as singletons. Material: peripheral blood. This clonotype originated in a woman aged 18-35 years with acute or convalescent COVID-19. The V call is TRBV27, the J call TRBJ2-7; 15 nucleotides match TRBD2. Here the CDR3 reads CASSPTGLAGGEQYF. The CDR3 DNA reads TGTGCCAGCAGTCCTACGGGACTAGCGGGAGGAGAGCAGTACTTC.